A selection of T cell receptor beta chains follows, all from one sample in a study of blood T cell repertoires in COVID-19. Assay used: immunoSEQ multiplex PCR; TCRdb lists only in-frame clones, some missing. Among 230,000 or so clones, around 88% were seen once, and the ten largest hold over 12%. Input material: PBMCs or T cells enriched from blood (not recorded which). The receptor set was obtained from a woman between 50 and 59 years old with acute COVID-19. The CDR3 runs from the conserved cysteine through the conserved F or W. A D gene is named only where the DNA matches it firmly. Clone sizes are given selectively: once, few, many, or a class where the clone is expanded.

d_call j_call clone_size v_call cdr3_nt cdr3_aa
TRBD2 TRBJ2-5 . TRBV28 TGTGCCAGCAGTTCCTTCCACCGGGGACTAAGAGAGACCCAGTACTTC CASSSFHRGLRETQYF
TRBD2 TRBJ2-7 . TRBV7-9 TGTGCCAGCAGCCATAGCGGGAGGGAAGAGCAGTACTTC CASSHSGREEQYF
TRBD2 TRBJ2-1 . TRBV7-3 TGTGCCAGCGCTTATGGAGTAGCGGGAGCATACAATGAGCAGTTCTTC CASAYGVAGAYNEQFF
TRBD1 TRBJ1-2 . TRBV6-2/TRBV6-3 TGTGCCAGCAGTTACTCCATGACAGGGAGCTATGGCTACACCTTC CASSYSMTGSYGYTF
. TRBJ1-2 . TRBV28 TGTGCCAGCACTGGAGGATATGGCTACACCTTC CASTGGYGYTF
TRBD2 TRBJ2-3 . TRBV3-1/TRBV3-2 TGTGCCAGCAGCCAAGGGTTCCTAGCGGGCACAGATACGCAGTATTTT CASSQGFLAGTDTQYF
TRBD2 TRBJ2-1 . TRBV30 TGTGCCTGGAAGGGACTAGGATCCTGGAATGAGCAGTTCTTC CAWKGLGSWNEQFF
TRBD1 TRBJ1-1 few TRBV6-6 TGTGCCAGCAGACGAACTACTGGGACAGGGATCGCCGGCATGAACACTGAAGCTTTCTTT CASRRTTGTGIAGMNTEAFF
. TRBJ1-3 . TRBV16 TGTGCCAGCAGCCAAAGTTTAGGAGGGGTCTCTGGAAACACCATATATTTT CASSQSLGGVSGNTIYF
. TRBJ2-2 . TRBV12-3/TRBV12-4 TGTGCCAGCAGTTTTATAGGGGTCGGGGAGCTGTTTTTT CASSFIGVGELFF
. TRBJ2-3 . TRBV7-9 TGTGCCAGCAGCCTTATGTCGGGAGATACGCAGTATTTT CASSLMSGDTQYF
. TRBJ1-2 . TRBV6-2/TRBV6-3 TGTGCCAGCAGTCACCACAGGTTACGGGTGAGCTACACCTTC CASSHHRLRVSYTF
TRBD1 TRBJ2-1 . TRBV4-2 TGTGCCAGCAGCCAAGAGGGGACAGGGACCTACAATGAGCAGTTCTTC CASSQEGTGTYNEQFF
. TRBJ1-5 . TRBV30 TGTGCCTGGAGTTGGGGGGTAGGTGGGCCCCAGCATTTT CAWSWGVGGPQHF
. TRBJ2-7 many TRBV7-9 TGTGCCAGCAGCTCTGAGGGTACGGACGCCTACGAGCAGTACTTC CASSSEGTDAYEQYF
TRBD1 TRBJ1-2 . TRBV7-9 TGTGCCAGCAGCCCCCGGGACAGGTTTAACTATGGCTACACCTTC CASSPRDRFNYGYTF
TRBD2 TRBJ2-7 . TRBV10-3 TGTGCCACCGGTTCTTTGACTAGCGGCTACGAGCAGTACTTC CATGSLTSGYEQYF
. TRBJ2-7 few TRBV3-1/TRBV3-2 TGTGCCAGCAGCCGGCCGGGAGCCCCCTACGAGCAGTACTTC CASSRPGAPYEQYF
. TRBJ2-3 . TRBV9 TGTGCCAGCAGCGTAGAGGCTAGCCACACAGATACGCAGTATTTT CASSVEASHTDTQYF
TRBD2 TRBJ2-1 . TRBV19 TGTGCCAGTAGTATAGTGGCTAGCGGGAGGATCGAGCAGTTCTTC CASSIVASGRIEQFF
. TRBJ1-1 . TRBV7-9 TGTGCCAGCAGCTTAGCGGCGGGGCCGAACACTGAAGCTTTCTTT CASSLAAGPNTEAFF
. TRBJ1-2 . TRBV2 TGTGCCTCCGGCGGCTATGGCTACACCTTC CASGGYGYTF
. TRBJ1-1 few TRBV5-1 TGCGCCAGCAGCGCAGTCCGGAGCTCTGAAGCTTTCTTT CASSAVRSSEAFF
TRBD1 TRBJ2-7 . TRBV28 TGTGCCAGTAGGACAGGGGGACCCAGCTACGAGCAGTACTTC CASRTGGPSYEQYF
TRBD2 TRBJ2-5 . TRBV2 TGTGCCAGCAGGACTAGCGGGATGGGGCTCCAAGAGACCCAGTACTTC CASRTSGMGLQETQYF
. TRBJ2-1 . TRBV5-5 TGTGCCAGCAGCCGGGACTCTGGGGTTTACAATGAGCAGTTCTTC CASSRDSGVYNEQFF
. TRBJ1-2 . TRBV14 TGTGCCAGCAGCCACGGACTCACGAACTATGGCTACACCTTC CASSHGLTNYGYTF
. TRBJ1-1 few TRBV3-1/TRBV3-2 TGTGCCAGCAGCCAAGTTGGCGGGGTGGTCACTGAAGCTTTCTTT CASSQVGGVVTEAFF
. TRBJ1-5 . TRBV7-9 TGTGCCAGCAGCTTAAGGGGGTCCAATCAGCCCCAGCATTTT CASSLRGSNQPQHF
. TRBJ2-1 . TRBV18 TGTGCCAGCTCACATACAAAGGACACAGAGCAGTTCTTC CASSHTKDTEQFF
. TRBJ1-3 . TRBV7-2 TGTGCCAGCAGCCCCCCCCTGGCCAGCTCTGGAAACACCATATATTTT CASSPPLASSGNTIYF
. TRBJ2-2 . TRBV7-8 TGTGCCAGCAGCTTAAGAGGGGGGGACACCGGGGAGCTGTTTTTT CASSLRGGDTGELFF
. TRBJ2-3 once TRBV3-1/TRBV3-2 TGTGCCAGCAGCCCTCAACACGGGGGCTCTAGCGGAAGAATGGATACGCAGTATTTT CASSPQHGGSSGRMDTQYF
. TRBJ1-3 . TRBV5-1 TGCGCCAGCAGCTCGACAGAAGGAAACACCATATATTTT CASSSTEGNTIYF
. TRBJ1-1 . TRBV13 TGTGCCAGCAGCTTAGAAGGGGGCACTGAAGCTTTCTTT CASSLEGGTEAFF
TRBD2 TRBJ2-1 . TRBV5-1 TGCGCCAGCAGCTTAGCGGGAGACCCCTACAATGAGCAGTTCTTC CASSLAGDPYNEQFF
TRBD1 TRBJ2-7 . TRBV27 TGTGCCAGCAGTTTATCAGCGGGGACAGGGGTACACGAGCAGTACTTC CASSLSAGTGVHEQYF
TRBD1 TRBJ2-2 . TRBV19 TGTGCCAGTAGTCTGGACAGGACGAACACCGGGGAGCTGTTTTTT CASSLDRTNTGELFF
. TRBJ1-6 . TRBV27 TGTGCCAGCAGTCTCTATGGGGCAGGGCGGATTAATTCACCCCTCCACTTT CASSLYGAGRINSPLHF
TRBD2 TRBJ2-3 . TRBV13 TGTGCCAGCAGCTTCGCACTTAGCGGGAGGGCCCCAGATACGCAGTATTTT CASSFALSGRAPDTQYF
TRBD1 TRBJ2-3 . TRBV7-3 TGTGCCAGCAGCATTGGACAGGGTTCAGATACGCAGTATTTT CASSIGQGSDTQYF
TRBD1 TRBJ2-7 once TRBV19 TGTGCCAGTAGGGCAGGGGGCGAGCAGTACTTC CASRAGGEQYF
. TRBJ1-2 once TRBV5-5 TGTGCCAGCAGCTCATGGGCCAGGATGGCGGGTGGCTACACCTTC CASSSWARMAGGYTF
TRBD2 TRBJ2-2 . TRBV7-8 TGTGCCAGCAGCTTATCGCCTAGCGGGAGGTTAGGCGGGGAGCTGTTTTTT CASSLSPSGRLGGELFF
TRBD2 TRBJ2-3 . TRBV6-5 TGTGCCAGCAGTTACGCCGCGGGGGGGGATACGCAGTATTTT CASSYAAGGDTQYF
TRBD2 TRBJ2-1 . TRBV6-2/TRBV6-3 TGTGCCAGCAGTTATCCGGGACTAGCGGGAGCTAATGATGAGCAGTTCTTC CASSYPGLAGANDEQFF
. TRBJ2-1 . TRBV9 TGTGCCAGCAGCGTAGGTAGCGGCTCCTACAATGAGCAGTTCTTC CASSVGSGSYNEQFF
TRBD2 TRBJ2-7 few TRBV6-5 TGTGCCAGCAGCTGGGGACTAGAGTGGGTCTACGAGCAGTACTTC CASSWGLEWVYEQYF
. TRBJ1-1 once TRBV20-1 TGCAGTGCTAGGCACGGGGCTGAAGCTTTCTTT CSARHGAEAFF
. TRBJ1-1 . TRBV7-8 TGTGCCAGCAGCCCGGTGAGGAGGAACACTGAAGCTTTCTTT CASSPVRRNTEAFF
. TRBJ1-1 . TRBV28 TGTGCCAGCAGTTTATGGGGGGCAGGGTTGGCTTTCTTT CASSLWGAGLAFF
. TRBJ2-1 . TRBV9 TGTGCCAGCAGCGTAGGCACAGTCCTTTACAATGAGCAGTTCTTC CASSVGTVLYNEQFF
. TRBJ1-2 . TRBV5-4 TGTGCCAGCAGCCCCTTCAGGGGCGGCTACACCTTC CASSPFRGGYTF
. TRBJ1-2 . TRBV29-1 TGCAGCGTTGAAGATTACGGGGGACCCTATGGCTACACCTTC CSVEDYGGPYGYTF